A selection of T cell receptor beta chains follows, all from one sample in a study of T-cell memory formation after mild COVID-19. TCRdb independently ran MiXCR on the 5' RACE reads; one entry per CDR3 protein. The data show around 160,000 distinct CDR3 sequences, approximately 10% seen once. Specimen: PBMCs or a T cell subset sorted from them (not recorded which). The receptors come from a man between 18 and 35 years old who had mild COVID-19 (a few samples of this study predate the infection). Cell type and time point are not known. Each CDR3 is given with its conserved first and last residue. Fields, in order: V gene, CDR3 length, CDR3 protein.

TRBV6-5 13 CASSSLQGAEQYF
TRBV12-3/TRBV12-4 12 CASSPQGAATFF
TRBV5-1 14 CASGVGEGANIQYF
TRBV12-3/TRBV12-4 17 CASSPGDLRGNQETQYF
TRBV29-1 14 CSVGLGTGNEKLFF
TRBV5-5 15 CASSLDPTSINEQFF
TRBV7-2 14 CASKRWGGQETQYF
TRBV5-5 15 CASSHLAAGANVLTF
TRBV18 13 CASSPRTDYGYTF
TRBV3-1 14 CASSPIRVTGELFF
TRBV6-5 16 CASRQNPRTYTDTQYF
TRBV20-1 14 CSASQRGVSYEQYF
TRBV7-2 13 CASSMDRGAEAFF
TRBV12-3/TRBV12-4 12 CASNRGEYEQFF
TRBV5-1 13 CASSSTGTAEAFF
TRBV4-1 14 CASTKKGVTEKLFF
TRBV4-3 14 CASSQRQGRDTQYF
TRBV4-2 17 CASSQAGAGGYQETQYF
TRBV7-2 15 CASSSGTGSYNEQFF
TRBV3-1 14 CASSSGGANTEAFF
TRBV12-3/TRBV12-4 12 CASSFSWDRLFF
TRBV7-9 14 CASRTGAVQETQYF
TRBV12-3/TRBV12-4 15 CASSFEGGNNQPQHF
TRBV7-9 16 CASSKGSRGSFPTQYF
TRBV4-2 14 CASSRPGRAYEQYF
TRBV12-3/TRBV12-4 11 CATDRGRTQYF
TRBV5-4 16 CAISPDRGLANEKLFF
TRBV6-2/TRBV6-3 12 CACSWIGDTQYF
TRBV6-4 16 CASSITTSGRDNEQFF
TRBV12-3/TRBV12-4 14 CASSQRDRGNEQYF
TRBV7-2 12 CASSSWGSPLHF
TRBV29-1 14 CSVGHQRRTGELFF
TRBV6-5 14 CARSSRGGYQPQHF
TRBV28 14 CASSLVHRNQPQHF
TRBV20-1 12 CSATDRGYEQYF
TRBV6-5 11 CASRLNTEAFF
TRBV6-6 14 CASSKGTTAYEQYF
TRBV6-2/TRBV6-3 14 CASRSSPHTDTQYF
TRBV12-3/TRBV12-4 16 CASSSGTGGGANVLTF
TRBV12-3/TRBV12-4 15 CASSSWTGGLSGYTF
TRBV15 16 CATSRVGMTGTDTQYF
TRBV9 15 CASSGTGMGDTEAFF
TRBV9 15 CASSVGTSGTDTQYF
TRBV6-2/TRBV6-3 14 CASSQDERGGRGFF
TRBV5-4 13 CAWRGAWNNEQFF
TRBV29-1 11 CSVRINTEAFF
TRBV7-2 13 CASSSGGNYGYTF
TRBV7-9 13 CASSRSANTEAFF
TRBV12-3/TRBV12-4 13 CASSLGLAGVKYF
TRBV11-3 13 CASSLAPQREQFF
TRBV3-1 14 CASSQPPLTNTQYF
TRBV6-5 13 CASVGALTDTQYF
TRBV6-6 15 CASSRLQGGDTEAFF
TRBV5-1 13 CASSLQGTYEQYF